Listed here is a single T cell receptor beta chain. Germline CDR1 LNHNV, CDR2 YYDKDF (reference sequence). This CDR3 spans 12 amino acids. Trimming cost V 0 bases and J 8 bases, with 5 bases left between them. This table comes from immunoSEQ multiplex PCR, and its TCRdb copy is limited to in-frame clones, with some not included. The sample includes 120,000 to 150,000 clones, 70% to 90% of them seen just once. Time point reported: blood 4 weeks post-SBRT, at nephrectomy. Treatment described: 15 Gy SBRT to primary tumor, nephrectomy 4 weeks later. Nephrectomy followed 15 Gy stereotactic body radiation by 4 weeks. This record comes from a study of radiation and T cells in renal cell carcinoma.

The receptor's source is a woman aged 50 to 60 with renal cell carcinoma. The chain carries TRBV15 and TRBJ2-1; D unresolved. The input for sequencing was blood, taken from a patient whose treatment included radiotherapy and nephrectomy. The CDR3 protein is CATSRDMDEQFF. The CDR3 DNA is TGTGCCACCAGCAGAGATATGGATGAGCAGTTCTTC.